This section outlines one T cell receptor (beta chain) sequence together with its context. Its antigen target is currently unknown. No much larger clone is present one base from it, and per-base qualities are unavailable. The data stem from a study of cytomegalovirus exposure and HLA in healthy donors (dated by TCRdb to the late 2010s). Background on the whole study: A later analysis indicated that the roughly 130 validation repertoires were generated on the platform also employed for the approximately 690 repertoires of the first cohort. The aim of the study was to test whether cataloging public T cell receptors could identify signatures of past pathogen exposure. To predict cytomegalovirus infection status, the study brought together high-throughput TCR immunosequencing, statistical association of individual TCRs with disease status, and machine learning. In addition to the first cohort of around 670 subjects, a separate validation cohort of approximately 110 different subjects was used. Summary of the overall study and its limitations: The study gave a list of under 200 TCR beta chains associated with cytomegalovirus. The classifier was reported to diagnose cytomegalovirus status with high specificity and sensitivity in both the original and validation cohorts. A later analysis had no HLA typing for the validation cohort, so co-occurrence there was scored across all 120 repertoires. Most TCR sequences were seen in very few donors, while some public TCRs were found in many individuals. In a later analysis, TCRs clustered in the first cohort were found to also tend to co-occur in the roughly 120 validation repertoires, with about 94% of cluster scores above 0. In vitro tests confirmed that a few of the cytomegalovirus-associated TCR beta chains recognize cytomegalovirus antigens. According to the authors, the approach could potentially be generalized to other disease states and immunological phenotypes.

The donors were included in the validation cohort of 120 subjects, a group kept apart from the roughly 690-subject first cohort. The protocol used for the library was the immunoSEQ multiplex PCR assay. Per the authors' processing: A statistical classification framework was built to diagnose cytomegalovirus status from the catalog of TCR beta chain sequences. The immuneACCESS repertoire file appears here via TCRdb, limited to in-frame rearrangements. These files lack a portion of the clones; in checked studies, under half of the deficit traces to unresolved V genes, and the cause of the others is not known. That table is the source of V, J and clone size, and D and trimming were worked out from the DNA. This sample lists 75,000 to 85,000 clones; about nine tenths were detected once. In total, the top ten clones hold 2.1% of the sample. The CDR3 spans 15 residues, from the cysteine through the phenylalanine. The entry retains the CDR3 DNA only, 45 bases that are in frame from base 1. Clipping removes 5 bases from V and 6 bases from J, with 9 as the unmatched junction base count. Reading the germline V gene gives CDR1 MDHEN and CDR2 SYDVKM.

The receptor was isolated from a man aged 30-40 years in good health and CMV-seronegative. Source material: PBMCs. The chain joins TRBV28 to TRBJ1-4, and TRBD1 aligns with 7 junction nucleotides. The CDR3 region: CASSLNSGGYEKLFF. In nucleotide form, the sequence is TGTGCCAGCAGTCTCAATTCAGGGGGATATGAAAAACTGTTTTTT.